This T cell receptor beta chain derives from a study of neurological immune-mediated disorders. Overall study findings and caveats: Among expanded clones, no CDR3 amino acid sequences were shared across subjects, a pattern suggesting private repertoires in all groups.

This clonotype was recorded many times. The target antigen is unknown. CDR1 and CDR2 from the germline V gene are SGHAT and FQNNGV. With V trimmed by 5 bases and J by 5 bases, 9 bases remained unmatched. This CDR3 spans 16 amino acids. TCRdb itself ran the 5' RACE reads through MiXCR, one entry per CDR3 protein. The sample contains more than 30,000 distinct CDR3 sequences, almost 7.5% of which appear only once. V gene TRBV11-2 combines with J gene TRBJ2-3, with TRBD2 matching over 11 bases. The source material was CD4+ T cells from blood. This receptor was taken from a man in his fifties or sixties in good health. In DNA, the CDR3 is TGTGCCAGCAGCCGAAATAGCGGGAGGGCTATAGATACGCAGTATTTT. Its translation is CASSRNSGRAIDTQYF.